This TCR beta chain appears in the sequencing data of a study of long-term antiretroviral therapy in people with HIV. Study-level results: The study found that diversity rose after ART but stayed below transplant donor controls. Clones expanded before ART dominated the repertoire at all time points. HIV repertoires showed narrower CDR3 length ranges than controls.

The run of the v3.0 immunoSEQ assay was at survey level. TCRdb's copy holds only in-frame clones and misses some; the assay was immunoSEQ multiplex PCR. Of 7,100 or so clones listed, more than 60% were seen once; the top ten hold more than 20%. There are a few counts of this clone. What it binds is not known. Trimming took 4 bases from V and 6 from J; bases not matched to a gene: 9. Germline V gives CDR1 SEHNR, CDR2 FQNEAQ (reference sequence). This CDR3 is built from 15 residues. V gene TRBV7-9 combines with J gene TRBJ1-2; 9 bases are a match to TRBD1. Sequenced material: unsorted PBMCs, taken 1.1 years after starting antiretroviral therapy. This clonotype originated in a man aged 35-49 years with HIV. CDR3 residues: CASSSTAGTGNGYTF. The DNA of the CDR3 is TGTGCCAGCAGCTCAACGGCCGGGACAGGGAATGGCTACACCTTC.